This T cell receptor beta chain was observed in a study of OX40 agonist ivuxolimab in advanced cancers. V dropped 0 bases and J dropped 2; count of bases not matched to a gene: 4. This CDR3 has 15 amino acids. Germline V gene sequence: CDR1 LNHDA, CDR2 SQIVND (reference sequence). Data came from immunoSEQ multiplex PCR; TCRdb stores just in-frame clones and leaves some out. Among about 78,000 clones listed, roughly 84% were seen once. J is TRBJ2-7 and V is TRBV19; 7 nucleotides agree with TRBD1. The sequence derives from an adult with an advanced solid tumor such as melanoma, head and neck, liver or kidney cancer. The starting material was CD4+ or CD8+ T cells sorted from blood, obtained in a trial of the OX40 agonist ivuxolimab. The CDR3 bases are TGTGCCAGTAGTATAGATACAGGGGCCACCTACGAGCAGTACTTC. Translating it yields CASSIDTGATYEQYF.